The text below deals with one T cell receptor beta chain. It has no known antigen specificity. No per-base quality is available; no much larger clone lies one base away. The immunoSEQ Assay, a bias-controlled multiplex PCR, was used to amplify TCRbeta CDR3 regions from genomic DNA. The authors' analysis ran thus. Nucleated cell counts per sample were estimated from amplification of reference gene primers within the assay. To quantify the absolute abundance of each unique TCRbeta CDR3 rearrangement, sequence reads were collapsed and filtered. For each sample, productive Simpson clonality was calculated as the square root of Simpson's diversity index across productive rearrangements. TCRdb took this table from immuneACCESS and kept in-frame rearrangements with V and J called. Such tables lack part of the clones; where checked against another copy, unresolved V genes explain under half of the gap, and the rest is unexplained. V and J calls and clone size are those listed in that table; D and trimming were worked out from the DNA. For this sample the table gives about 250,000 clones, of which around 83% were detected only once. The leading ten clones occupy approximately 5.3% of the sample.

Collaborating institutions collected whole blood in K2EDTA tubes following their own protocols. For TCRbeta analysis, collaborators shipped samples in one of three forms: frozen whole blood, isolated PBMCs, or DNA extracted from either of those sample types. This specimen comes from a study of blood T cell repertoires in COVID-19 (dated by TCRdb to 2020 to 2021). In the study overall: The collaborator samples originated in the United States, Italy and Spain and spanned the acute and convalescent phases of COVID-19. The material from the prospective study consisted of cDNA or gDNA derived from T cells, B-cell-depleted T cells, or PBMCs. Subjects who had been exposed to COVID-19, were actively infected with it, or had recovered from it provided the deeply sampled blood TCRbeta repertoires that made up the dataset. The repertoires were made available in a free public database intended to serve as a resource for research on the immune response to SARS-CoV-2. Samples were obtained from the ongoing ImmuneRACE study (first 160 participants) and from 1,200 or so subjects provided by 6 global collaborators. The sample metadata nearly always contained a de-identified subject ID, COVID-19 status, age in years and sex. Where available, HLA class I and class II types were obtained from metadata supplied by the sample provider rather than from assay-based typing. Broad study findings and their caveats: The quantity of clinical and demographic metadata differed by source and by participant and was supplied without curation.

The TCR comes from a man of 80 years or more with acute or convalescent COVID-19. The specimen was peripheral blood.

Here is the DNA: TGCGCCAGCAGCCAAGATCGATCGAGCGGGACCCGGGAGCAGTACTTC. This translates into CASSQDRSSGTREQYF. The rearrangement joined TRBV4-1 to TRBJ2-7; 7 nucleotides in the junction match TRBD2. The CDR3 spans 16 residues, from the cysteine through the phenylalanine. Only CDR3 DNA remains: 48 bases, in frame from the first base. CDR1 is given as MGHRA and CDR2 as YSYEKL, both from the germline V gene. V trim: 0 bases; J trim: 7 bases; unmatched bases: 12.